This T cell receptor beta chain was identified during a study of blood T cell repertoires in COVID-19. This table comes from immunoSEQ multiplex PCR, and its TCRdb copy is limited to in-frame clones, with some not included. The sample yields fewer than 650,000 clones, around 90% seen once. Germline V gene lookup returns CDR1 SEHNR and CDR2 FQNEAQ (reference sequence). CDR3 length: 14 residues. V shed 5 bases and J 5 bases; nucleotides not matched to a gene: 8. This clone was observed a few times. The source material was peripheral blood. V gene TRBV7-9 combines with J gene TRBJ1-1; 7 nucleotides align to TRBD1. The TCR originated in a woman aged 45 to 65 with COVID-19, enrolled during active disease. Written as DNA, the CDR3 is TGTGCCAGCAGCCCGGAAGGGGGCGGTACTGAAGCTTTCTTT. Its protein is CASSPEGGGTEAFF.